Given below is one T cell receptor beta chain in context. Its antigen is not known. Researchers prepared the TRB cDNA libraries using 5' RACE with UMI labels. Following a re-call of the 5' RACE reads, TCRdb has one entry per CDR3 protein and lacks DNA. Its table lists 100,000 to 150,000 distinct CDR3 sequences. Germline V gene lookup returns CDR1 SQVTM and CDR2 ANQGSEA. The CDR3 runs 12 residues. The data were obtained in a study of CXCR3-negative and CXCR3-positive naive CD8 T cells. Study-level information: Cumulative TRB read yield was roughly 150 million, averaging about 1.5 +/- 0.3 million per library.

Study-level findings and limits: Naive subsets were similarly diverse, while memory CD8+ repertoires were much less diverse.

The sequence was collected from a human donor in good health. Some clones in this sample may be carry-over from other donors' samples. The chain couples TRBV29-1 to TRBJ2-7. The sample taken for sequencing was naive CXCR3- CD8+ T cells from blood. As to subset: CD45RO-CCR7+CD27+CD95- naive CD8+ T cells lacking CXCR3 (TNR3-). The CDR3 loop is CSVEFRPYEQYF.